Following are 15 T cell receptor beta chains from one sample sequenced in a study of blood T cell repertoires in COVID-19. Sequencing was performed with immunoSEQ multiplex PCR; in TCRdb, only in-frame clones are kept and a portion is missing. The profile shows around 99,000 clones, about 89% of them singletons. The source material was peripheral blood. The origin of the receptors is a woman in her twenties or thirties with acute or convalescent COVID-19.

This sequence joins TRBV9 and TRBJ1-1; D possibly corresponds to TRBD1 (5 bases). This CDR3 spans 13 amino acids. Germline CDR1 reads SGDLS; CDR2 reads YYNGEE. V was cut by 4 bases and J by 4 bases, with 11 bases left in between. CDR3 nucleotide sequence: TGTGCCAGCAGCTTCCACGGGGGCACTGAAGCTTTCTTT. Its translation: CASSFHGGTEAFF.

This chain links TRBV29-1 with TRBJ2-1; 12 nucleotides line up with TRBD2. Germline CDR1 reads SQVTM; CDR2 reads ANQGSEA. This CDR3 region has 15 residues. V lost 7 bases, J lost 4 bases, and 8 bases stayed unmatched. CDR3 loop: CSDHTSGRIYNEQFF. The CDR3 DNA follows: TGCAGCGACCACACTAGCGGGAGGATTTACAATGAGCAGTTCTTC.

V gene TRBV11-3 combines with J gene TRBJ1-6; D is perhaps TRBD1 (5 bases). The CDR3 has 17 amino acids. Trimming left V 4 bases short and J 1 base short, with 14 bases between. The germline gives CDR1 SGHNT, CDR2 YENEEA. The CDR3 region is CASSSRQTASYNSPLHF. The CDR3 DNA follows: TGTGCCAGCAGCTCACGACAGACAGCGTCCTATAATTCACCCCTCCACTTT.

The V call is TRBV19, the J call TRBJ2-1, with 7 bases matching TRBD2. The CDR3 consists of 15 residues. CDR1 is LNHDA and CDR2 is SQIVND in the germline V gene (reference sequence). V was clipped by 3 bases and J by 9 bases; unmatched bases: 11. CDR3 sequence: CASSMWEGERGEQFF. The CDR3 nucleotides read TGTGCCAGTAGTATGTGGGAGGGCGAGCGGGGTGAGCAGTTCTTC.

This clone occurred once. The genes are TRBV28 and TRBJ2-7, with TRBD1 as a possible D gene (5 bases). This CDR3 is built from 15 residues. Trimming removed 4 bases from V and 5 bases from J, with 18 bases in between. Germline V gene sequence: CDR1 MDHEN, CDR2 SYDVKM. Written as DNA, the CDR3 is TGTGCCAGCAGTTCCCACAAGGGGTTAAGCGACGAGCAGTACTTC. Translation gives CASSSHKGLSDEQYF. The whole variable domain, filled in from reference TRBV28 and TRBJ2-7, reads DVKVTQSSRYLVKRTGEKVFLECVQDMDHENMFWYRQDPGLGLRLIYFSYDVKMKEKGDIPEGYSVSREKKERFSLILESASTNQTSMYLCASSSHKGLSDEQYFGPGTRLTVT.

This rearrangement joins TRBV30 to TRBJ1-2, with D possibly matching TRBD1 (5 bases). CDR3 length equals 13 residues. The germline CDR1 and CDR2 sequences are GTSNPN and SVGIG (reference sequence). Trimming removed 0 bases at V and 8 bases at J, with 13 bases between. The CDR3: CAWSVLREIGYTF. The CDR3 bases are TGTGCCTGGAGTGTACTCAGGGAAATCGGCTACACCTTC.

V is TRBV24-1 and J is TRBJ1-3; TRBD1 might be the D (5 bases). The germline V and J ends were trimmed by 7 bases and 4 bases, with 16 bases remaining between them. The CDR3 contains 15 residues. Per the germline V gene, CDR1 is KGHDR and CDR2 is SFDVKD. The CDR3 here is CATRIPSGAGNTIYF. The CDR3, as DNA: TGTGCCACCAGAATTCCGAGCGGGGCCGGAAACACCATATATTTT.

The chain joins TRBV5-1 to TRBJ1-3; 7 nucleotides line up with TRBD1. Germline CDR1 and CDR2: SGHRS and YFSETQ. There are 17 residues in the CDR3. V dropped 3 bases and J dropped 0; count of bases not matched to a gene: 9. The CDR3 spells CASSYRQGSSSGNTIYF. CDR3 nucleotides: TGCGCCAGCAGCTACCGACAGGGATCCTCCTCTGGAAACACCATATATTTT.

The J gene is TRBJ2-3, the V gene TRBV7-9, with D possibly matching TRBD1 (6 bases). CDR1 and CDR2 (germline): SEHNR, FQNEAQ (reference sequence). Trimming shortened V by 1 base and J by 2 bases, and 13 bases separated the two germline ends. There are 16 residues in the CDR3. CDR3 in amino acids: CASSLEDRPLTDTQYF. The DNA of the CDR3 is TGTGCCAGCAGCTTAGAGGACAGACCCCTCACAGATACGCAGTATTTT.

This clone has a single count. A junction boundary mismatches the germline segment, possibly from a read error. The genes are TRBV12-5 and TRBJ1-1; 7 bases line up with TRBD1. CDR1 and CDR2 from the germline V gene are LGHNT and FRNRAP. The length of the CDR3 is 12 residues. The DNA of the CDR3 is TGTGCTAGTGGGTTGGGGGACAGCCAAGCTTTCTTT. Its protein product is CASGLGDSQAFF.

V is TRBV11-1 and J is TRBJ2-1; 8 nucleotides match TRBD1. The trim removed 5 bases at V and 1 base at J, leaving 4 bases unmatched. CDR3 size: 15 residues. Germline CDR1 and CDR2: SGHAT and FQDESV (reference sequence). In nucleotides, the CDR3 is TGTGCCAGCAGCCCAGGGGGCGGTTCCTACAATGAGCAGTTCTTC. Translation gives CASSPGGGSYNEQFF.

This chain links TRBV12-2 with TRBJ2-1; the table's D call, TRBD1, has no DNA check behind it. TRBV12-2 is listed as a pseudogene. The CDR3 runs to 14 residues. Here the CDR3 reads CASRASRIYNEQFF. The CDR3 DNA is TGTGCAAGTCGCGCAAGCAGGATCTACAATGAGCAGTTCTTC.

The V and J genes are TRBV6-4 and TRBJ2-1, with 10 nucleotides matching TRBD2. Germline values: CDR1 MRHNA, CDR2 SNTAGT. V lost 10 bases, J lost 6 bases, and 6 bases stayed unmatched. This CDR3 region has 13 residues. CDR3 sequence reads: CATKREGVNEQFF. CDR3 in DNA: TGTGCCACCAAGCGGGAGGGCGTCAATGAGCAGTTCTTC.

This clone has only one observation. The chain joins TRBV19 to TRBJ1-6; D remains unclear. Germline CDR1 is LNHDA and CDR2 is SQIVND (reference sequence). The CDR3 totals 13 residues. V was pared by 10 bases and J by 8 bases, with 15 bases between. The CDR3 DNA is TGTGCCACTACCGGGATCCTCGATTCACCCCTCCACTTT. It is translated as CATTGILDSPLHF.

This clone was observed a handful of times. This rearrangement joins TRBV7-9 to TRBJ1-2, with D unresolved. V lost 5 bases to trimming and J lost 7 bases, with 20 bases between them. The CDR3 runs to 15 residues. The germline V gene encodes CDR1 SEHNR and CDR2 FQNEAQ (reference sequence). For the CDR3, the DNA is TGTGCCAGCAGCGTAGGGAGGAGTACGGAATCTGGCTACACCTTC. As protein: CASSVGRSTESGYTF.